What follows are 28 T cell receptor beta chains derived from one specimen sequenced in a study of vaccination and CD4 T cells after COVID-19. The treatment was: approximately 10-day PBMC culture with coronavirus spike peptide pools or control peptides (ViraFEST assay). Their recognized antigens are unknown. Cultured CD4+ T cells had their DNA profiled by the Oncomine TCR Beta short-read assay. TCRdb used MiXCR to reprocess the PCR reads, holding one entry per CDR3 protein. The repertoire holds over 14,000 distinct CDR3 sequences, with approximately 52% as singletons. Source material: CD4+ T cells from blood, cultured in vitro. These receptors were obtained from a human donor who had recovered from COVID-19.

This chain links TRBV2 with TRBJ1-2, with D possibly being TRBD1 (6 bases). With 4 bases removed from V and 6 bases from J, the gap between germline ends came to 12 bases. Germline V lookup: CDR1 SNHLY, CDR2 FYNNEI. CDR3 length: 13 residues. The CDR3 protein is CASSGGTKNGYTF. CDR3 DNA sequence: TGTGCCAGCAGTGGGGGGACAAAGAATGGCTACACCTTC.

V usage is TRBV6-1 and J usage is TRBJ1-3; D remains unclear. Trimming shortened V by 6 bases and J by 0 bases, and 12 bases separated the two germline ends. CDR3 size: 15 residues. The germline V gene encodes CDR1 MNHNS and CDR2 SASEGT. The CDR3 DNA follows: TGTGCCAGCAGAAGGGAAAGCGGCTCTGGAAACACCATATATTTT. It specifies CASRRESGSGNTIYF.

The genes are TRBV20-1 and TRBJ2-2; TRBD2 matches at 10 bases. The CDR3 length is 14 residues. Trimming removed 6 bases from V and 7 bases from J; junction bases left unmatched: 8. CDR1 and CDR2 (germline): DFQATT, SNEGSKA (reference sequence). The CDR3 reads CSAPSGRQDGELFF. For the CDR3, the DNA is TGCAGTGCCCCTAGCGGGAGACAGGACGGGGAGCTGTTTTTT.

The chain uses TRBV27 and TRBJ2-1; D not certain. Germline CDR1 and CDR2: MNHEY and SMNVEV (reference sequence). The ends were cut back, 3 bases at V and 1 base at J, with 10 bases in the middle. CDR3 length: 15 residues. The CDR3 spells CASSFTGASYNEQFF. The DNA of the CDR3 is TGTGCCAGCAGTTTTACGGGCGCGTCCTACAATGAGCAGTTCTTC.

V is TRBV25-1 and J is TRBJ1-2; the D gene is possibly TRBD1 (5 bases). V was clipped by 1 base and J by 2 bases, with 8 bases between them. The CDR3 extends over 14 amino acids. CDR1 and CDR2 (germline): MGHDK, SYGVNS. As DNA, the CDR3 is TGTGCCAGCAGTGAATGGGGCGGAAACTATGGCTACACCTTC. This encodes CASSEWGGNYGYTF.

This chain joins TRBV6-2 or TRBV6-3 and TRBJ2-5; 9 bases are shared with TRBD2. CDR1 is MNHEY, CDR2 SVGEGT, per germline. The V and J ends lost 0 bases and 5 bases, in that order; junction bases with no gene match: 10. The CDR3 runs 17 residues. In nucleotides, the CDR3 is TGTGCCAGCAGTTACTCTTCGCGGGAGGGCCGGGGCGAGACCCAGTACTTC. It encodes CASSYSSREGRGETQYF.

The chain has TRBV6-1 and TRBJ1-6; D is unresolved. This CDR3 spans 14 amino acids. Germline V gene lookup returns CDR1 MNHNS and CDR2 SASEGT. V was cut by 6 bases and J by 10 bases, with 16 bases left in between. Written as DNA, the CDR3 is TGTGCCAGCAGCCCCACAACGGTGGAGTCACCCCTCCACTTT. Translation gives CASSPTTVESPLHF.

This rearrangement joins TRBV10-3 to TRBJ2-2; D remains unclear. V was trimmed by 4 bases and J by 3 bases, leaving 3 bases between them. CDR3 length: 12 residues. Per germline, CDR1 ENHRY and CDR2 SYGVKD. The CDR3, as DNA: TGTGCCATCAGTGGAGACACCGGGGAGCTGTTTTTT. It translates to CAISGDTGELFF.

The chain links TRBV27 to TRBJ2-5, with 10 bases aligning to TRBD1. V shed 5 bases and J 5 bases; nucleotides not matched to a gene: 11. This CDR3 has 16 residues. Germline lookup yields CDR1 MNHEY and CDR2 SMNVEV (reference sequence). In DNA, the CDR3 is TGTGCCAGCAGTGCGGCCCCCGGGACAGGGGAGGAGACCCAGTACTTC. It translates to CASSAAPGTGEETQYF.

This clonotype was recorded only once. CDR3 bases: TGTGCCAGCAGCTTCCTACGGAATGAGCAGTTCTTC. Its protein is CASSFLRNEQFF. The gene calls are TRBV7-3 and TRBJ2-1; D remains unclear. Trimming cost V 3 bases and J 7 bases, with 7 bases left between them. Germline CDR1 SGHTA, CDR2 FQGTGA. CDR3 length: 12 residues.

This clonotype was counted a single time. V is TRBV20-1 and J is TRBJ2-5, with 7 positions matching TRBD1. The CDR3 runs to 18 residues. Germline CDR1 reads DFQATT; CDR2 reads SNEGSKA (reference sequence). Trimming removed 3 bases from V and 5 bases from J; junction bases left unmatched: 21. CDR3 sequence reads: CSARAPGTVVGFRETQYF. The CDR3 region has the DNA TGCAGTGCTAGGGCCCCAGGGACAGTGGTTGGATTCCGGGAGACCCAGTACTTC.

This sequence joins TRBV10-1 and TRBJ2-7, with 7 bases fitting TRBD2. CDR3 length: 14 amino acids. Germline loops: CDR1 WNHNN, CDR2 SYGVQD (reference sequence). V lost 4 bases to trimming and J lost 3 bases; unmatched junction nucleotides: 6. CDR3 DNA sequence: TGCGCCAGCAGTGTCGGGGGGTCCAACTACGAGCAGTACTTC. It encodes CASSVGGSNYEQYF.

This clonotype was recorded a few times. The chain uses TRBV10-3 and TRBJ2-3; 12 bases agree with TRBD2. The CDR3 is 15 amino acids. With V trimmed by 7 bases and J by 6 bases, 8 bases remained unmatched. Germline assignment: CDR1 ENHRY and CDR2 SYGVKD. CDR3 sequence: CAIKTSGRSGDTQYF. The CDR3 region has the DNA TGTGCCATCAAAACTAGCGGGAGGTCTGGGGATACGCAGTATTTT.

The gene calls are TRBV19 and TRBJ1-1; TRBD1 might be the D (5 bases). CDR1 LNHDA and CDR2 SQIVND come from the germline V gene (reference sequence). The germline V and J ends were trimmed by 7 bases and 7 bases, with 13 bases remaining between them. The CDR3 contains 12 residues. CDR3 protein: CASTPRDGEAFF. CDR3 DNA: TGTGCCAGTACCCCCCGGGACGGTGAAGCTTTCTTT.

The chain couples TRBV9 to TRBJ2-5; 10 bases match TRBD2. The V segment lost 3 bases and the J segment 3 bases; nucleotides outside the gene matches: 5. This CDR3 contains 15 residues. Germline V lookup: CDR1 SGDLS, CDR2 YYNGEE. CDR3 in amino acids: CASSGLAGVEETQYF. As DNA, the CDR3 is TGTGCCAGCAGCGGTCTAGCGGGAGTAGAAGAGACCCAGTACTTC.

This chain uses TRBV4-1 with TRBJ1-1, with TRBD1 matching over 8 bases. Trimming at V came to 5 bases and at J to 7 bases, leaving 6 bases not matched to a gene. This CDR3 is built from 13 residues. CDR1 and CDR2 from the germline V gene are MGHRA and YSYEKL. The CDR3 nucleotides read TGCGCCAGCAGCGCGGACAGGGTAGGTGAAGCTTTCTTT. It is translated as CASSADRVGEAFF.

The sample holds a few counts of this clonotype. The chain links TRBV6-1 to TRBJ2-2; D possibly corresponds to TRBD1 (5 bases). Trimming took 2 bases from V and 6 from J, leaving 13 bases between them. The CDR3 has 15 residues. In germline, CDR1 is MNHNS, CDR2 SASEGT. The CDR3 is CASSEFKGWAGELFF. The CDR3 nucleotides read TGTGCCAGCAGTGAATTTAAGGGGTGGGCCGGGGAGCTGTTTTTT.

This chain joins TRBV6-1 and TRBJ1-2, with 12 bases that match TRBD1. The CDR3 has 15 residues. The germline CDR1 and CDR2 sequences are MNHNS and SASEGT. J gave up 6 bases and V 7 bases, and 9 bases lay outside the gene matches. The CDR3: CASTQGGQGANGYTF. As DNA, the CDR3 is TGTGCCAGCACCCAGGGGGGACAGGGGGCGAATGGCTACACCTTC.

This clonotype was detected only a few times. J is TRBJ1-5 and V is TRBV19; D unresolved. Germline V lookup: CDR1 LNHDA, CDR2 SQIVND (reference sequence). The CDR3 length is 15 residues. V was cut by 10 bases and J by 4 bases, with 20 bases left in between. The DNA of the CDR3 is TGTGCCACTACCCCTAGGACGGAGGCTAATCAGCCCCAGCATTTT. The encoded protein is CATTPRTEANQPQHF. The complete variable domain, with remaining parts taken from reference TRBV19 and TRBJ1-5, reads DGGITQSPKYLFRKEGQNVTLSCEQNLNHDAMYWYRQDPGQGLRLIYYSQIVNDFQKGDIAEGYSVSREKKESFPLTVTSAQKNPTAFYLCATTPRTEANQPQHFGDGTRLSIL.

In its sample, this clonotype ranks as medium-sized. The rearrangement links TRBV20-1 to TRBJ1-2, with 7 bases matching TRBD1. In germline, CDR1 is DFQATT, CDR2 SNEGSKA (reference sequence). With 6 bases clipped from V and 5 bases from J, the junction kept 12 bases outside the gene matches. This CDR3 is built from 14 residues. CDR3 loop: CSADQSRGQYGYTF. Written as DNA, the CDR3 is TGCAGTGCCGATCAATCCAGGGGACAGTATGGCTACACCTTC.

The chain couples TRBV4-2 to TRBJ2-3; 9 nucleotides line up with TRBD2. This CDR3 contains 19 residues. Germline trimming cut 3 bases from V and 2 bases from J; bases unmatched to any gene: 15. Germline V gene lookup returns CDR1 LGHNA and CDR2 YNFKEQ. DNA for the CDR3: TGTGCCAGCAGCCATCCTCCAGCGGGAGGAGGGGGGACCACAGATACGCAGTATTTT. This codes for CASSHPPAGGGGTTDTQYF.

This clonotype was seen only a few times. J is TRBJ1-1 and V is TRBV7-3; TRBD1 agrees at 7 bases. The CDR3 consists of 14 residues. Trimming cost V 7 bases and J 3 bases; bases outside gene matches: 8. Germline CDR1 SGHTA, CDR2 FQGTGA. Written as DNA, the CDR3 is TGTGCCAGCACCCCCGGACAGGCCTACACTGAAGCTTTCTTT. This gives the protein CASTPGQAYTEAFF.

This rearrangement joins TRBV20-1 to TRBJ1-2; 11 nucleotides align to TRBD1. With 3 bases clipped from V and 7 bases from J, the junction kept 16 bases outside the gene matches. This CDR3 region has 17 residues. Germline CDR1 and CDR2: DFQATT and SNEGSKA (reference sequence). Here the CDR3 DNA reads TGCAGTGCTAGCCCTGTTGGGACAGGGGGATATCTGGGTGGCTACACCTTC. Its translation is CSASPVGTGGYLGGYTF.

This clonotype was picked up a small number of times. This sequence joins TRBV6-1 and TRBJ1-2, with D maybe TRBD1 (6 bases). Germline V gene sequence: CDR1 MNHNS, CDR2 SASEGT. The CDR3 covers 13 residues. The V end was cut by 6 bases, the J end by 8 bases, with 16 bases between. The CDR3, as DNA: TGTGCCAGCAGACCCCAGGGGTTGAGAGGCTACACCTTC. Its translation is CASRPQGLRGYTF.

The rearrangement joins TRBV11-2 to TRBJ1-5; 7 bases match TRBD1. CDR3 length equals 15 residues. Trimming cost V 2 bases and J 6 bases; bases outside gene matches: 7. Germline V gene sequence: CDR1 SGHAT, CDR2 FQNNGV. The CDR3 spells CASSLNTEGAQPQHF. CDR3 nucleotide sequence: TGTGCCAGCAGCTTAAATACAGAGGGGGCTCAGCCCCAGCATTTT.

This clonotype was counted only a few times. The chain couples TRBV7-8 to TRBJ2-2, with D uncertain. V was shortened by 1 base and J by 2 bases, with 11 bases between the two germline ends. Germline CDR1 SGHVS, CDR2 FQNEAQ. The CDR3 totals 16 residues. The DNA of the CDR3 is TGTGCCAGCAGCTTAGAGTCCCCGGGCAACACCGGGGAGCTGTTTTTT. This encodes CASSLESPGNTGELFF.

The chain is built from TRBV19 and TRBJ2-6, with a possible D match to TRBD1 (5 bases). Germline V CDR1 and CDR2: LNHDA, SQIVND (reference sequence). V was cut by 3 bases and J by 1 base, with 16 bases left in between. This CDR3 has 18 amino acids. This chain's CDR3 is CASSIRGRSGSGANVLTF. Written as DNA, the CDR3 is TGTGCCAGTAGTATTAGGGGTCGGAGTGGTTCTGGGGCCAACGTCCTGACTTTC.

This clonotype has a single count. The rearrangement links TRBV6-1 to TRBJ1-6, with D maybe TRBD1 (6 bases). The V end lost 6 bases, the J end lost 5 bases, and 11 bases lay between the germline ends. The V gene's germline CDR1 is MNHNS and CDR2 SASEGT. The CDR3 contains 14 residues. This chain's CDR3 is CASSRTANNSPLHF. CDR3 DNA: TGTGCCAGCAGCAGGACAGCTAATAATTCACCCCTCCACTTT.